These 2 T cell receptor beta chains originate from one sample sequenced in a study of blood T cell repertoires in COVID-19. Generated by immunoSEQ multiplex PCR, the TCRdb table keeps only in-frame clones and is missing some. The data hold about 32,000 clones, with about 92% observed a single time. The sample comprised peripheral blood. Receptor source: a male donor with active COVID-19.

The gene calls are TRBV19 and TRBJ2-7; 10 bases line up with TRBD1. Germline CDR1 LNHDA, CDR2 SQIVND (reference sequence). After removal of 6 bases from V and 3 bases from J, the junction contained 8 bases not matched to a gene. The CDR3 is made up of 15 amino acids. Here the CDR3 reads CASRGTGAGFYEQYF. The CDR3 DNA follows: TGTGCCAGTAGAGGGACAGGGGCCGGTTTCTACGAGCAGTACTTC.

The CDR3 spells CASSPRGDRAANYGYTF. CDR3 DNA sequence: TGCGCCAGCAGCCCTCGGGGCGACAGGGCGGCTAACTATGGCTACACCTTC. V is TRBV5-1 and J is TRBJ1-2; 7 positions agree with TRBD1. V lost 4 bases and J lost 0; bases outside the gene matches: 12. Germline lookup yields CDR1 SGHRS and CDR2 YFSETQ. This CDR3 spans 17 amino acids.